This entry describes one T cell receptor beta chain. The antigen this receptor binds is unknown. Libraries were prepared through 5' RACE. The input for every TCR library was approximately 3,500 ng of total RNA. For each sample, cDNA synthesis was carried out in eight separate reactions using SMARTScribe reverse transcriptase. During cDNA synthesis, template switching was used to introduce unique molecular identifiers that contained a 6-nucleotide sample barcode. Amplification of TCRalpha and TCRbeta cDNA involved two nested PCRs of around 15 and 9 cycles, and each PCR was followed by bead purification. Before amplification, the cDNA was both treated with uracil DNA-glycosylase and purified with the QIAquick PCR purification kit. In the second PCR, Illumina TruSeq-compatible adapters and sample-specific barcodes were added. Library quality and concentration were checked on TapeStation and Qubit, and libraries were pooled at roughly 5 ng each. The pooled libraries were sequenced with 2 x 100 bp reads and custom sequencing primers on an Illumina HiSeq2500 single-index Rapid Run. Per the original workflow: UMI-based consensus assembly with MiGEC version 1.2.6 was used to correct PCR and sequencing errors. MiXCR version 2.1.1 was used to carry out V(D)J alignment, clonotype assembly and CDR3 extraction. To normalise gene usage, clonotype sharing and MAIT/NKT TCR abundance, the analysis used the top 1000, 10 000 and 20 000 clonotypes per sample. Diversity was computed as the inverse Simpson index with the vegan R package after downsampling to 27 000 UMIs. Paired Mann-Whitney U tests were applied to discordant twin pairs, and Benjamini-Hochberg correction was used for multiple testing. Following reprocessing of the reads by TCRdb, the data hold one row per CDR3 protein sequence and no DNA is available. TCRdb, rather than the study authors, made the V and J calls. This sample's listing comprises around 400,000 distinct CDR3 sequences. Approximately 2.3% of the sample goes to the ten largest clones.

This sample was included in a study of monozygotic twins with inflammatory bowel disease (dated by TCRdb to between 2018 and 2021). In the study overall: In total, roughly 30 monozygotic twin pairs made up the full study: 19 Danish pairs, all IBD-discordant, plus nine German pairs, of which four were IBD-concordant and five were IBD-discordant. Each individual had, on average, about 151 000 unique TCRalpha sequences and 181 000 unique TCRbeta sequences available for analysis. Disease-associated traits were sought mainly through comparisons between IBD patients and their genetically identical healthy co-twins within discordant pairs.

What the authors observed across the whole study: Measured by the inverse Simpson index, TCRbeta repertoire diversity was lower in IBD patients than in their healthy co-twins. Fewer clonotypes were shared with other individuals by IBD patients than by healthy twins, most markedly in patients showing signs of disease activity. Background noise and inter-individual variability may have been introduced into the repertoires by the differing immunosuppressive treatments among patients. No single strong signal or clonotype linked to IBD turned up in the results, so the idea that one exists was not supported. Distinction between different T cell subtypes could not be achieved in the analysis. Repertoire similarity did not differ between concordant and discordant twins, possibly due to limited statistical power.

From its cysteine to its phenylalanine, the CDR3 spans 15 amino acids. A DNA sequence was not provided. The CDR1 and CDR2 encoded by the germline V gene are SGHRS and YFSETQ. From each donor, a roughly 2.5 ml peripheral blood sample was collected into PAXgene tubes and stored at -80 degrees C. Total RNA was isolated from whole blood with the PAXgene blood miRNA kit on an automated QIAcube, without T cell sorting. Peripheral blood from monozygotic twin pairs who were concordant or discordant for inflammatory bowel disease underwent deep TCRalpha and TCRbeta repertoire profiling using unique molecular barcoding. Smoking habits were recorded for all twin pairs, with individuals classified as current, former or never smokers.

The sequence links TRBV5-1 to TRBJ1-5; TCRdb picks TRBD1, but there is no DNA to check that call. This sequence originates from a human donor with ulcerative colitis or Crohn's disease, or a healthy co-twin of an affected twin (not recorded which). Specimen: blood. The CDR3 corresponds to CASSLEGQTNQPQHF.